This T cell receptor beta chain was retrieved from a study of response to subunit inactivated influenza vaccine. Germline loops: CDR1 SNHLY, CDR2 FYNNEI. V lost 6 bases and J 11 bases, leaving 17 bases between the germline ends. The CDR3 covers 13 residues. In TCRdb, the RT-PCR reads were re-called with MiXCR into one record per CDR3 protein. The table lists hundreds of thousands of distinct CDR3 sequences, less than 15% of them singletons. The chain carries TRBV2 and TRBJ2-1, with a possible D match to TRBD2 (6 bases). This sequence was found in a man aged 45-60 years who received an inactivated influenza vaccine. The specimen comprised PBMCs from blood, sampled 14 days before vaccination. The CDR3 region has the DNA TGTGCCAGCAGAGGGGACTCCACAATGAAGCAGTTCTTC. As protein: CASRGDSTMKQFF.